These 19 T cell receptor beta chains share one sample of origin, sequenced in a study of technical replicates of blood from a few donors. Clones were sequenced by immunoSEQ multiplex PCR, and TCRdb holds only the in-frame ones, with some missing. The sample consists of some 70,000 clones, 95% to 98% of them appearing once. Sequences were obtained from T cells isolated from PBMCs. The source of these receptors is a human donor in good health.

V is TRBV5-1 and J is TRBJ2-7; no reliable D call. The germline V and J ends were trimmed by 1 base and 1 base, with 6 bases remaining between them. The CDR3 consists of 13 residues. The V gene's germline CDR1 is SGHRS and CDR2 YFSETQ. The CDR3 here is CASSLTVSYEQYF. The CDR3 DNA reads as TGCGCCAGCAGCTTGACAGTTTCCTACGAGCAGTACTTC.

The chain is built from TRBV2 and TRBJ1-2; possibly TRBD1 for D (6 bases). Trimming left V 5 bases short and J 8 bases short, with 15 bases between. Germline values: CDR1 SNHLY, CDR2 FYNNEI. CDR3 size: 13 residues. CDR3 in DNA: TGTGCCAGCAGTCCACAGGGCACGGACGGCTACACCTTC. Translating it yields CASSPQGTDGYTF.

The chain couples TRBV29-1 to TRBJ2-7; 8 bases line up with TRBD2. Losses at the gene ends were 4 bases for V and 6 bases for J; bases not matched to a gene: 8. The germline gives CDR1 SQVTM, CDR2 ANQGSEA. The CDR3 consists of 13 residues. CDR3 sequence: CSVAEREHLEQYF. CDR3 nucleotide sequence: TGCAGCGTTGCTGAGCGGGAGCATCTCGAGCAGTACTTC.

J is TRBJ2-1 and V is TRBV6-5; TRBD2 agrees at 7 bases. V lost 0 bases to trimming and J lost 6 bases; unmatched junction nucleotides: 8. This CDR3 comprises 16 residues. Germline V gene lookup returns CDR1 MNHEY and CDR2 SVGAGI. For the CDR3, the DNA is TGTGCCAGCAGTTACTCTGCGGGAGACGCCTTCAATGAGCAGTTCTTC. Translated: CASSYSAGDAFNEQFF.

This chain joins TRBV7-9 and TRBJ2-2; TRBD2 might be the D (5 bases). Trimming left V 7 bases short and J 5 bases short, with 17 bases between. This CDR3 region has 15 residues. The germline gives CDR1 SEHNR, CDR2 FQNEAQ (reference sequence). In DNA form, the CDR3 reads TGTGCCAGCACCCCGTGGCTAGCTAAGACCGGGGAGCTGTTTTTT. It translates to CASTPWLAKTGELFF.

CDR3 sequence (DNA): TGTGCCAGCAGCCCCACTAGCGGGAGGGCCGGATTTAGCACAGATACGCAGTATTTT. Its protein is CASSPTSGRAGFSTDTQYF. The rearrangement links TRBV7-2 to TRBJ2-3; 13 bases fit TRBD2. The trim removed 5 bases at V and 0 bases at J, leaving 11 bases unmatched. Per the germline V gene, CDR1 is SGHTA and CDR2 is FQGNSA. The CDR3 extends over 19 amino acids.

The CDR3 here is CASSVGQGGLYEQYF. CDR3 sequence (DNA): TGTGCCAGCAGCGTAGGACAGGGGGGTTTATACGAGCAGTACTTC. The genes are TRBV7-2 and TRBJ2-7, with 10 nucleotides matching TRBD1. The V and J ends lost 5 bases and 4 bases, in that order; junction bases with no gene match: 8. The CDR3 is 15 residues long. CDR1 SGHTA and CDR2 FQGNSA come from the germline V gene. The full variable domain, with the rest looked up from reference TRBV7-2 and TRBJ2-7, is GAGVSQSPSNKVTEKGKDVELRCDPISGHTALYWYRQSLGQGLEFLIYFQGNSAPDKSGLPSDRFSAERTGGSVSTLTIQRTQQEDSAVYLCASSVGQGGLYEQYFGPGTRLTVT.

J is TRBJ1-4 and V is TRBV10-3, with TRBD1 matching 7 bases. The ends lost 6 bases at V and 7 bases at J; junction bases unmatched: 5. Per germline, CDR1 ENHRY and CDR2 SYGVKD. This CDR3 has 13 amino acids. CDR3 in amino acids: CAIRQTGSEKLFF. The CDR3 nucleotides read TGTGCCATCAGGCAGACAGGGAGTGAAAAACTGTTTTTT.

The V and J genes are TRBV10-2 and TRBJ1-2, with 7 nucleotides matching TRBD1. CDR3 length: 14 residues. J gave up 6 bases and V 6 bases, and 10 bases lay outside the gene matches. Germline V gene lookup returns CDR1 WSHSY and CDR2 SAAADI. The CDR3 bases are TGCGCCAGCAGAGGAGACAGGGCTGGCCATGGCTACACCTTC. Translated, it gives CASRGDRAGHGYTF.

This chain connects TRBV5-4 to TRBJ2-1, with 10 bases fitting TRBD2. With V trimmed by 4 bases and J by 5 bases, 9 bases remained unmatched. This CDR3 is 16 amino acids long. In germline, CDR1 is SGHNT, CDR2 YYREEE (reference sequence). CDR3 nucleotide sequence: TGTGCCAGCAGCGTCGAGGGGACTAGCGTAAACAATGAGCAGTTCTTC. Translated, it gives CASSVEGTSVNNEQFF.

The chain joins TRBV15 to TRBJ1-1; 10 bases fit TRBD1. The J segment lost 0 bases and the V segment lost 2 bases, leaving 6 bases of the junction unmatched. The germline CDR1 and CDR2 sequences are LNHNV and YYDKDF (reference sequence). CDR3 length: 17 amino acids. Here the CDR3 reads CATSRQMDRGMNTEAFF. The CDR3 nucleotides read TGTGCCACCAGCAGACAAATGGACAGGGGGATGAACACTGAAGCTTTCTTT.

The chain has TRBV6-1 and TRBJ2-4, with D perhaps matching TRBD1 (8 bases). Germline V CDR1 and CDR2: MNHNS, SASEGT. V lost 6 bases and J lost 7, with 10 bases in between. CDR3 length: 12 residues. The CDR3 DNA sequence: TGTGCCAGCAGACAGGGGGGGAACATTCAGTACTTC. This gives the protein CASRQGGNIQYF.

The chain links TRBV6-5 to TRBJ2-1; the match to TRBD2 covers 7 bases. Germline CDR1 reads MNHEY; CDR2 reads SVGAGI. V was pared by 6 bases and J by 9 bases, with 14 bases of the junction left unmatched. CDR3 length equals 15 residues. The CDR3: CASSHSAGVLGEQFF. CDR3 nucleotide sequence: TGTGCCAGCAGCCACTCTGCGGGAGTCCTCGGTGAGCAGTTCTTC.

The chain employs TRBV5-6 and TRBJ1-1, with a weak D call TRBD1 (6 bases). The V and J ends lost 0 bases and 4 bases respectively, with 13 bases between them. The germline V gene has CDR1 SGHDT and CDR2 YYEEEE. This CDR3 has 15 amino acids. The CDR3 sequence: CASSLEGERFTEAFF. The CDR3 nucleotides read TGTGCCAGCAGCTTGGAGGGGGAACGGTTCACTGAAGCTTTCTTT.

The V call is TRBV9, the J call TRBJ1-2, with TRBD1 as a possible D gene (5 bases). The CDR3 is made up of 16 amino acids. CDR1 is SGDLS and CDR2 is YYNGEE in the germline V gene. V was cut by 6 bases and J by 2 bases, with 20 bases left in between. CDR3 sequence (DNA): TGTGCCAGCACTCAAAGGGTCAGCTGGGGCAACTATGGCTACACCTTC. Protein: CASTQRVSWGNYGYTF.

The CDR3 bases are TGTGCCAGCATCGACAGGATAACTAGCACAGATACGCAGTATTTT. Translated, it gives CASIDRITSTDTQYF. J is TRBJ2-3 and V is TRBV28, with a tentative D call TRBD1 (6 bases). The CDR3 has 15 amino acids. The germline V gene has CDR1 MDHEN and CDR2 SYDVKM. Trimming took 7 bases from V and 0 from J, leaving 14 bases between them.

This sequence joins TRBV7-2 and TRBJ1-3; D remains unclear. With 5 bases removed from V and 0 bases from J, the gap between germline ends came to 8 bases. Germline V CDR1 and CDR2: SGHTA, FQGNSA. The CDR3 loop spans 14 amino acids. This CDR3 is CASSPTLSGNTIYF. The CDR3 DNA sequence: TGTGCCAGCAGCCCGACTCTCTCTGGAAACACCATATATTTT.

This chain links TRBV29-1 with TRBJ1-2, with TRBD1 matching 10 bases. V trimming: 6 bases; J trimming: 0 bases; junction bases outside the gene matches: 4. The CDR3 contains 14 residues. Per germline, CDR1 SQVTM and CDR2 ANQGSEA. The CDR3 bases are TGCAGCGTAGGGACAGGGGAAGCTAACTATGGCTACACCTTC. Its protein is CSVGTGEANYGYTF.

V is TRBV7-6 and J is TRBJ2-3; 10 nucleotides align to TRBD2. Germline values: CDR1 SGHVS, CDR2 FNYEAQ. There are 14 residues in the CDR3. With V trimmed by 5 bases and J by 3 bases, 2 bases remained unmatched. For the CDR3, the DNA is TGTGCCAGCAGCCATAGCGGGAGGACAGATACGCAGTATTTT. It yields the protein CASSHSGRTDTQYF.